The 28 T cell receptor beta chains in this list originate from one sample, sequenced in a study of molecular identifiers for immune sequencing clone quantification. TCRdb itself ran the PCR reads through MiXCR, one entry per CDR3 protein. The sample yields 7,800 or so distinct CDR3 sequences, 35% seen once. Material for sequencing was naive CD8+ T cells from blood, with Jurkat cell RNA spiked in. Specified subset: FACS-sorted CD8+CD4-CCR7+CD45RA+ naive T cells. The receptors shown here come from a human donor in good health. Some libraries in this study had Jurkat cell RNA spiked in.

In this sample, this clonotype turned up a few times. The chain combines TRBV6-2 or TRBV6-3 with TRBJ2-7, with TRBD1 identical over 8 bases. With 0 bases clipped from V and 4 bases from J, the junction kept 5 bases outside the gene matches. The CDR3 is made up of 15 amino acids. The germline V gene has CDR1 MNHEY and CDR2 SVGEGT. The CDR3 spells CASSYSRTGLYEQYF. The CDR3 DNA is TGTGCCAGCAGTTACTCGAGGACAGGGTTGTACGAGCAGTACTTC.

The rearrangement joins TRBV10-1 to TRBJ2-3; TRBD1 or TRBD2 may be the D gene (5 bases each). The CDR3 is made up of 14 amino acids. CDR1 and CDR2 from the germline V gene are WNHNN and SYGVQD (reference sequence). V lost 0 bases and J 3 bases, leaving 7 bases between the germline ends. CDR3 loop: CASSESWGTDTQYF. CDR3 bases: TGCGCCAGCAGTGAGTCGTGGGGGACAGATACGCAGTATTTT.

The rearrangement joins TRBV7-9 to TRBJ2-5; 12 bases fit TRBD2. V lost 5 bases and J lost 1; bases outside the gene matches: 14. CDR3 length: 19 residues. The germline V gene has CDR1 SEHNR and CDR2 FQNEAQ (reference sequence). CDR3 DNA sequence: TGTGCCAGCAGCGGCAGGACTAAATGGACTAGCGGGATCCAAGAGACCCAGTACTTC. It specifies CASSGRTKWTSGIQETQYF.

The chain has TRBV28 and TRBJ1-5; no clear D gene. CDR3 length: 13 residues. The germline V gene has CDR1 MDHEN and CDR2 SYDVKM. V lost 5 bases, J lost 0 bases, and 5 bases lay in between. CDR3 nucleotide sequence: TGTGCCAGCAGTCCCTATAGCAATCAGCCCCAGCATTTT. It yields the protein CASSPYSNQPQHF.

Only a few counts were recorded for this clonotype. The chain has TRBV10-3 and TRBJ2-3; D might be TRBD2 (7 bases). Trimming took off 5 bases at V and 2 bases at J, with 17 bases between the two ends. The germline V gene has CDR1 ENHRY and CDR2 SYGVKD. The CDR3 runs to 16 residues. The CDR3 DNA is TGTGCCATCAGTCGGACAGTGGGGGGGATCACAGATACGCAGTATTTT. Translating gives CAISRTVGGITDTQYF.

This clonotype is judged medium-sized. The CDR3 bases are TGTGCCAGCAGCAGGCCAACCTCCAGAAGAATGAACACTGAAGCTTTCTTT. Translated: CASSRPTSRRMNTEAFF. The chain carries TRBV7-9 and TRBJ1-1; D unclear. CDR3 length: 17 residues. In germline, CDR1 is SEHNR, CDR2 FQNEAQ (reference sequence). V was clipped by 5 bases and J by 0 bases, with 19 bases between them.

As regards this clonotype: A much larger clone lies a single base off, so this may be a read error. The V and J genes are TRBV5-3 and TRBJ2-3, with 15 bases matching TRBD2. TRBV5-3 is placed among ORFs of uncertain function. The CDR3 loop spans 17 amino acids. With 8 bases clipped from V and 4 bases from J, the junction kept 11 bases outside the gene matches. The CDR3 nucleotides are TGTGCCAGCAGCCCTGGACTAGCGGGAGGGTCAGCAGATACGCAGTATTTT. It yields the protein CASSPGLAGGSADTQYF.

This clonotype has just a few counts. The rearrangement links TRBV6-2 or TRBV6-3 to TRBJ2-3; the D is unclear. Per germline, CDR1 MNHEY and CDR2 SVGEGT. With 3 bases removed from V and 2 bases from J, the gap between germline ends came to 6 bases. This CDR3 spans 13 amino acids. CDR3 amino acids: CASSYSPTDTQYF. DNA of the CDR3: TGTGCCAGCAGTTATTCCCCCACAGATACGCAGTATTTT.

The chain employs TRBV4-1 and TRBJ1-1; D remains unclear. V shed 2 bases and J shed 1 base, with 2 bases lying between them. The CDR3 has 12 residues. Germline lookup yields CDR1 MGHRA and CDR2 YSYEKL. CDR3 sequence (DNA): TGCGCCAGCAGCCAAAGGAACACTGAAGCTTTCTTT. Protein product: CASSQRNTEAFF.

This clonotype appeared a few times. The CDR3 region has the DNA TGTGCCAGTAGTACCCCTCGGGACGGGTTCTACGAGCAGTACTTC. It yields the protein CASSTPRDGFYEQYF. The rearrangement joins TRBV19 to TRBJ2-7; either TRBD1 or TRBD2 may fit D (5 bases each). CDR1 is LNHDA, CDR2 SQIVND, per germline (reference sequence). This CDR3 contains 15 residues. Trimming removed 4 bases at V and 3 bases at J, with 16 bases between.

Concerning this clonotype itself: A clone one base away is much larger, so this may be a read error. The chain combines TRBV6-4 with TRBJ2-2; D remains ambiguous. The V end was cut by 6 bases, the J end by 1 base, with 9 bases between. Germline CDR1 is MRHNA and CDR2 is SNTAGT. The CDR3 extends over 14 amino acids. The CDR3 region is CASRFGQNTGELFF. As DNA, the CDR3 is TGTGCCAGCAGATTCGGGCAGAACACCGGGGAGCTGTTTTTT.

The chain has TRBV5-4 and TRBJ2-4; D remains ambiguous. The germline CDR1 and CDR2 sequences are SGHNT and YYREEE (reference sequence). V lost 4 bases and J 5 bases, leaving 13 bases between the germline ends. The CDR3 runs 14 residues. CDR3 region: CASSPPLSENIQYF. The CDR3 DNA follows: TGTGCCAGCAGCCCCCCCTTGAGCGAAAACATTCAGTACTTC.

This clonotype is medium-sized by share. The chain has TRBV19 and TRBJ1-4, with D unclear. Trimming took 3 bases from V and 8 from J, leaving 7 bases between them. Germline V gene data show CDR1 as LNHDA and CDR2 as SQIVND (reference sequence). The CDR3 is 12 residues long. The CDR3 nucleotides are TGTGCCAGTAGTATTGGGCGAGAAAAACTGTTTTTT. This codes for CASSIGREKLFF.

By share of the sample, this clonotype is medium-sized. Written as DNA, the CDR3 is TGTGCCAGCAGCCAGCCGGGCTTACAAGAGACCCAGTACTTC. Protein: CASSQPGLQETQYF. J is TRBJ2-5 and V is TRBV3-1; no definite D call. Germline lookup yields CDR1 LGHDT and CDR2 YNNKEL (reference sequence). This CDR3 contains 14 residues. The V end was cut by 3 bases, the J end by 2 bases, with 10 bases between.

The V and J genes are TRBV20-1 and TRBJ2-7, with TRBD1 matching over 8 bases. The trim removed 4 bases at V and 3 bases at J, leaving 11 bases unmatched. The germline CDR1 and CDR2 sequences are DFQATT and SNEGSKA (reference sequence). CDR3 length equals 15 residues. The CDR3 sequence: CSANPEDRGFYEQYF. The CDR3 DNA follows: TGCAGTGCTAACCCCGAAGACAGGGGCTTCTACGAGCAGTACTTC.

The chain links TRBV20-1 to TRBJ2-1; 7 nucleotides match TRBD2. V trimming: 4 bases; J trimming: 4 bases; junction bases outside the gene matches: 7. Per germline, CDR1 DFQATT and CDR2 SNEGSKA (reference sequence). CDR3 length: 14 residues. The CDR3 sequence is CSAKRASGYNEQFF. DNA of the CDR3: TGCAGTGCTAAGAGGGCTAGCGGATACAATGAGCAGTTCTTC.

This clonotype was seen more than once but under ten times. The chain combines TRBV2 with TRBJ1-1; perhaps TRBD1 as D (5 bases). The CDR3 covers 15 residues. The V end was cut by 8 bases, the J end by 0 bases, with 16 bases between. Germline assignment: CDR1 SNHLY and CDR2 FYNNEI. CDR3 sequence: CASGSSREMNTEAFF. The CDR3 DNA sequence: TGTGCCAGCGGTAGTTCCAGGGAAATGAACACTGAAGCTTTCTTT.

The V and J genes are TRBV5-6 and TRBJ2-7, with 12 positions matching TRBD1. The CDR3 length is 15 residues. The trim removed 3 bases at V and 5 bases at J, leaving 6 bases unmatched. Germline V gene data show CDR1 as SGHDT and CDR2 as YYEEEE. As DNA, the CDR3 is TGTGCCAGCAGCTATGCCGGGACAGGGGGCCACGAGCAGTACTTC. This encodes CASSYAGTGGHEQYF.

The chain recombines TRBV9 with TRBJ2-2; D gene ambiguous. Trimming removed 0 bases at V and 6 bases at J, with 6 bases between. Germline lookup yields CDR1 SGDLS and CDR2 YYNGEE. This CDR3 has 13 residues. The DNA for the CDR3 is TGTGCCAGCAGCGTAGGGGAACCCGGGGAGCTGTTTTTT. Translated: CASSVGEPGELFF.

The table lists this clonotype with a few counts. The chain combines TRBV12-5 with TRBJ1-1; tentatively, D is TRBD1 (5 bases). Trimming shortened V by 3 bases and J by 1 base, and 6 bases separated the two germline ends. The CDR3 contains 13 residues. Germline lookup yields CDR1 LGHNT and CDR2 FRNRAP. CDR3 region: CASGFGQNTEAFF. The DNA for the CDR3 is TGTGCTAGTGGTTTCGGACAGAACACTGAAGCTTTCTTT.

The chain carries TRBV7-9 and TRBJ2-7, with D uncertain. This CDR3 has 13 amino acids. Germline V lookup: CDR1 SEHNR, CDR2 FQNEAQ (reference sequence). V lost 1 base to trimming and J lost 4 bases, with 8 bases between them. The CDR3, as DNA: TGTGCCAGCAGCTTAGACATGCCGTACGAGCAGTACTTC. Amino acids: CASSLDMPYEQYF.

With respect to this clonotype: With a much larger clone just one base away, this may be a read error. It is likely a read error, because the conserved phenylalanine at the end of the CDR3 is missing. This rearrangement joins TRBV11-2 to TRBJ2-5; D unclear. Germline assignment: CDR1 SGHAT and CDR2 FQNNGV. Between the trimmed V and J ends, which lost 1 base and 1 base, there was a span of 7 bases. CDR3 length: 14 residues. The CDR3 DNA reads TGTGCCAGCAGCTTAGTAAGCTTCCAAGAGACCCAGTACCTC. Residues: CASSLVSFQETQYL.

The chain carries TRBV4-3 and TRBJ1-1, with 8 bases lining up with TRBD1. J was trimmed by 10 bases and V by 1 base; bases with no gene match: 5. This CDR3 is 13 amino acids long. Germline CDR1 reads LGHNA; CDR2 reads YSLEER. The CDR3 nucleotides read TGCGCCAGCAGCCAAGGGACAGGGACGGCAGCTTTCTTT. Translated, it gives CASSQGTGTAAFF.

The chain couples TRBV29-1 to TRBJ2-7; 14 bases match TRBD2. Germline loops: CDR1 SQVTM, CDR2 ANQGSEA. Germline trimming cut 6 bases from V and 5 bases from J; bases unmatched to any gene: 3. The CDR3 totals 13 residues. In nucleotides, the CDR3 is TGCAGCGTGGGACTAGCGGGAGCAAACGAGCAGTACTTC. This sequence encodes CSVGLAGANEQYF.

In this sample, this clonotype turned up a few times. The chain joins TRBV4-2 to TRBJ2-7, with a weak D call TRBD2 (6 bases). Trimming stripped 4 bases from V and 0 bases from J, with 13 bases between. The CDR3 loop spans 15 amino acids. The germline CDR1 and CDR2 sequences are LGHNA and YNFKEQ. The CDR3 protein is CASSLWGESSYEQYF. The CDR3 DNA is TGTGCCAGCAGCCTTTGGGGGGAGAGCTCCTACGAGCAGTACTTC.

V usage is TRBV28 and J usage is TRBJ2-2; D unresolved. This CDR3 contains 13 residues. Germline assignment: CDR1 MDHEN and CDR2 SYDVKM. V was trimmed by 7 bases and J by 6 bases, leaving 12 bases between them. CDR3 in DNA: TGTGCCAGCACGTTCAGTTTGGCCGGGGAGCTGTTTTTT. Translating gives CASTFSLAGELFF.

As regards this clonotype: A read error may account for a junction end that differs from germline. V and J are TRBV19 and TRBJ2-5, with D unclear. CDR1 LNHDA and CDR2 SQIVND come from the germline V gene (reference sequence). The CDR3 is made up of 18 amino acids. Here the CDR3 DNA reads TGTGCCAGTAGTACCGGATATGGTCGGGCCGTGAGCCAAGCGACCCAGTACTTC. This encodes CASSTGYGRAVSQATQYF.

This clonotype was seen a single time. The junction does not match germline at one end; this may be a read error. This chain joins TRBV13 and TRBJ2-2, with a possible D match to TRBD2 (5 bases). CDR1 is PRHDT and CDR2 is FYEKMQ in the germline V gene (reference sequence). This CDR3 spans 16 amino acids. CDR3 residues: CASSLLAVANTGELLF. CDR3 sequence (DNA): TGTGCCAGCAGCTTACTAGCCGTAGCGAACACCGGGGAGCTGCTTTTT.